These 24 T cell receptor beta chains originate from one sample sequenced in a study of cytomegalovirus exposure and HLA in healthy donors. 13 Jbeta primers and 60 Vbeta primers were used for the PCR. The assay was immunoSEQ multiplex PCR, and TCRdb's table has in-frame clones only and misses some. This table has around 150,000 clones, 75% to 80% appearing once. What was sequenced was PBMCs. These receptors originate from a male donor in good health and CMV-seronegative.

The CDR3 spells CASSEGGVGYGYTF. The CDR3 DNA is TGTGCCAGCAGCGAGGGGGGGGTGGGCTATGGCTACACCTTC. The V gene is TRBV9, the J gene TRBJ1-2; a weak D match, TRBD1 (6 bases). V dropped 3 bases and J dropped 4 bases, with 13 bases sitting between them. Germline V gives CDR1 SGDLS, CDR2 YYNGEE. The CDR3 is 14 residues long.

This clone was recorded a few times. CDR3 residues: CASSPRGLSGGPYEQYF. DNA for the CDR3: TGTGCCAGCAGCCCGAGGGGCCTTAGCGGGGGCCCCTACGAGCAGTACTTC. The V gene is TRBV7-6, the J gene TRBJ2-7, with TRBD2 identical over 9 bases. Trimming took 5 bases from V and 2 from J; bases not matched to a gene: 13. This CDR3 has 17 amino acids. Germline V gene data show CDR1 as SGHVS and CDR2 as FNYEAQ.

This clone was recorded a few times. V is TRBV30 and J is TRBJ1-2; maybe TRBD1 (6 bases). Trimming took 1 base from V and 2 from J, leaving 14 bases between them. The length of the CDR3 is 15 residues. CDR1 is GTSNPN, CDR2 SVGIG, per germline (reference sequence). As DNA, the CDR3 is TGTGCCTGGAGTGGGCCTGGGCAGGGGAACTATGGCTACACCTTC. This gives the protein CAWSGPGQGNYGYTF.

This clone was seen a few times. The V gene is TRBV29-1, the J gene TRBJ1-2; 8 bases are a match to TRBD1. Germline CDR1 is SQVTM and CDR2 is ANQGSEA. There are 16 residues in the CDR3. V lost 3 bases and J lost 7; bases outside the gene matches: 16. CDR3 loop: CSVDPTTGAARVGYTF. The CDR3 DNA follows: TGCAGCGTTGACCCGACGACAGGGGCCGCCAGGGTTGGCTACACCTTC.

The chain is built from TRBV18 and TRBJ2-1, with TRBD2 as a possible D gene (6 bases). V lost 3 bases to trimming and J lost 3 bases, with 18 bases between them. Germline V gene lookup returns CDR1 KGHSH and CDR2 LQKENI. This CDR3 has 17 amino acids. The CDR3 region has the DNA TGTGCCAGCTCACCGTCTAGCGTATCCACAGGCTACAATGAGCAGTTCTTC. Its translation is CASSPSSVSTGYNEQFF. Drawing the rest from reference TRBV18 and TRBJ2-1, the complete variable domain is NAGVMQNPRHLVRRRGQEARLRCSPMKGHSHVYWYRQLPEEGLKFMVYLQKENIIDESGMPKERFSAEFPKEGPSILRIQQVVRGDSAAYFCASSPSSVSTGYNEQFFGPGTRLTVL.

The V and J genes are TRBV7-9 and TRBJ1-1; 9 bases are a match to TRBD1. Germline CDR1 reads SEHNR; CDR2 reads FQNEAQ (reference sequence). CDR3 length: 13 amino acids. Germline trimming cut 5 bases from V and 12 bases from J; bases unmatched to any gene: 10. CDR3 region: CASSPGDRVKTFF. The CDR3 DNA follows: TGTGCCAGCAGCCCCGGGGACAGGGTAAAAACTTTCTTT.

The gene calls are TRBV27 and TRBJ2-1, with 10 positions matching TRBD2. V shed 8 bases and J 3 bases; nucleotides not matched to a gene: 7. CDR1 and CDR2 (germline): MNHEY, SMNVEV (reference sequence). CDR3 size: 15 residues. CDR3 residues: CASHDSGGIYNEQFF. As DNA, the CDR3 is TGTGCCAGCCATGATAGCGGGGGGATCTACAATGAGCAGTTCTTC.

The gene calls are TRBV10-3 and TRBJ2-2, with 7 bases matching TRBD2. The J segment lost 6 bases and the V segment lost 0 bases, leaving 4 bases of the junction unmatched. CDR1 and CDR2 from the germline V gene are ENHRY and SYGVKD. CDR3 length: 15 amino acids. The CDR3 here is CAISESGGKAGELFF. CDR3 nucleotide sequence: TGTGCCATCAGTGAGTCGGGAGGGAAGGCCGGGGAGCTGTTTTTT.

The chain has TRBV13 and TRBJ2-7, with TRBD1 matching 10 bases. Germline V gene lookup returns CDR1 PRHDT and CDR2 FYEKMQ (reference sequence). The length of the CDR3 is 15 residues. With V trimmed by 5 bases and J by 3 bases, 7 bases remained unmatched. DNA of the CDR3: TGTGCCAGCAGCCTCCGGACAGGGGGAATCTACGAGCAGTACTTC. Its translation is CASSLRTGGIYEQYF.

The chain combines TRBV6-5 with TRBJ2-2, with D maybe TRBD2 (5 bases). The CDR3 runs 13 residues. The V end lost 10 bases, the J end lost 8 bases, and 17 bases lay between the germline ends. Germline V gene lookup returns CDR1 MNHEY and CDR2 SVGAGI. The DNA of the CDR3 is TGTGCCACCTCCGGGATCCCGGGGGGGGAGCTGTTTTTT. This translates into CATSGIPGGELFF.

The count of this clone is one. At one of its ends the junction is not consistent with the germline gene, which may arise from a read error. This chain links TRBV7-9 with TRBJ1-2; 7 nucleotides match TRBD1. CDR3 length: 16 amino acids. Germline V CDR1 and CDR2: SEHNR, FQNEAQ (reference sequence). The CDR3 region is CSSSFANRGSHYGYTF. The CDR3 nucleotides read TGTTCCAGCAGCTTCGCAAACAGGGGTTCACACTATGGCTACACCTTC.

The chain has TRBV7-2 and TRBJ2-7; possibly TRBD2 for D (7 bases). V shed 5 bases and J shed 3 bases, with 17 bases lying between them. Germline CDR1 reads SGHTA; CDR2 reads FQGNSA. The length of the CDR3 is 15 residues. In DNA form, the CDR3 reads TGTGCCAGCAGCCTCTGGGGGGAGGGGGGCTACGAGCAGTACTTC. It yields the protein CASSLWGEGGYEQYF. Supplemented by reference TRBV7-2 and TRBJ2-7, the full variable domain reads GAGVSQSPSNKVTEKGKDVELRCDPISGHTALYWYRQSLGQGLEFLIYFQGNSAPDKSGLPSDRFSAERTGGSVSTLTIQRTQQEDSAVYLCASSLWGEGGYEQYFGPGTRLTVT.

This clone was picked up a small number of times. The chain carries TRBV6-5 and TRBJ2-3, with 9 bases identical to TRBD2. Germline CDR1 and CDR2: MNHEY and SVGAGI. The CDR3 covers 12 residues. V gave up 4 bases and J gave up 14 bases; unmatched junction bases: 7. The CDR3 bases are TGTGCCAGCAGTTCGGGCGGGAGGGCTTGGTATTTT. This sequence encodes CASSSGGRAWYF.

The J gene is TRBJ1-2, the V gene TRBV7-2; 7 bases align to TRBD1. The junction had 3 bases not matched to a gene; V was cut back by 5 bases and J by 0 bases. CDR3 length equals 14 residues. Germline V gene data show CDR1 as SGHTA and CDR2 as FQGNSA. CDR3 sequence reads: CASSADRTNYGYTF. The CDR3 DNA reads as TGTGCCAGCAGCGCGGACAGGACTAACTATGGCTACACCTTC.

The chain links TRBV30 to TRBJ1-3; 7 bases line up with TRBD1. The CDR3 consists of 14 residues. Germline CDR1 is GTSNPN and CDR2 is SVGIG (reference sequence). Losses at the gene ends were 4 bases for V and 3 bases for J; bases not matched to a gene: 6. The DNA of the CDR3 is TGTGCCTGGACCCGGGACAGTTTTGGAAACACCATATATTTT. This gives the protein CAWTRDSFGNTIYF.

This clone was picked up one time. V usage is TRBV7-2 and J usage is TRBJ1-6; no clear D. This CDR3 spans 14 amino acids. Trimming stripped 3 bases from V and 5 bases from J, with 8 bases between. The V gene's germline CDR1 is SGHTA and CDR2 FQGNSA. The CDR3 region is CASSFTGNNSPLHF. The DNA of the CDR3 is TGTGCCAGCAGCTTCACGGGGAATAATTCACCCCTCCACTTT.

V and J are TRBV10-3 and TRBJ2-2, with TRBD1 identical over 7 bases. Per germline, CDR1 ENHRY and CDR2 SYGVKD. The CDR3 length is 15 residues. J lost 2 bases, V lost 4 bases, and 4 bases had no gene match. Here the CDR3 reads CAISGGQINTGELFF. The CDR3, as DNA: TGTGCCATCAGTGGGGGACAGATTAACACCGGGGAGCTGTTTTTT.

The J gene is TRBJ1-5, the V gene TRBV2; 7 bases agree with TRBD1. Trimming at V came to 0 bases and at J to 2 bases, leaving 4 bases not matched to a gene. Germline V gives CDR1 SNHLY, CDR2 FYNNEI. This CDR3 is 16 amino acids long. In DNA form, the CDR3 reads TGTGCCAGCAGTGAAGCCCGGACAGGACGCAATCAGCCCCAGCATTTT. It yields the protein CASSEARTGRNQPQHF.

This chain connects TRBV19 to TRBJ1-1; D not certain. Germline lookup yields CDR1 LNHDA and CDR2 SQIVND (reference sequence). The ends were cut back, 7 bases at V and 4 bases at J, with 16 bases in the middle. The CDR3 length is 14 residues. This CDR3 is CASTPGRGSTEAFF. CDR3 sequence (DNA): TGTGCCAGTACCCCCGGACGGGGAAGCACTGAAGCTTTCTTT.

The chain employs TRBV30 and TRBJ1-6; 7 bases map to TRBD1. The CDR3 has 15 residues. Germline CDR1 and CDR2: GTSNPN and SVGIG (reference sequence). V lost 4 bases and J lost 7; bases outside the gene matches: 10. The CDR3 region has the DNA TGTGCCTGGACCCAGAGACAGGGCGGCAATTCACCCCTCCACTTT. Protein: CAWTQRQGGNSPLHF.

The count of this clone is one. The chain recombines TRBV25-1 with TRBJ2-2; D perhaps matches TRBD2 (5 bases). The CDR3 sequence is 15 residues long. The germline V gene has CDR1 MGHDK and CDR2 SYGVNS. Trimming pared 3 bases from V and 0 bases from J, leaving 8 bases between. The CDR3 DNA is TGTGCCAGCAGTGAGAGGGATGCGAACACCGGGGAGCTGTTTTTT. It encodes CASSERDANTGELFF.

V and J are TRBV10-3 and TRBJ1-2, with D possibly TRBD1 on 5 matching bases. The germline V gene has CDR1 ENHRY and CDR2 SYGVKD. V lost 0 bases, J lost 2 bases, and 13 bases lay in between. CDR3 size: 16 residues. CDR3 amino acids: CAISESDNRPNYGYTF. The CDR3, as DNA: TGTGCCATCAGTGAGTCGGATAACAGGCCGAACTATGGCTACACCTTC.

The chain has TRBV2 and TRBJ1-1; no reliable D call. Germline V gene data show CDR1 as SNHLY and CDR2 as FYNNEI. V gave up 4 bases and J gave up 4 bases, with 10 bases separating them. This CDR3 has 13 amino acids. The CDR3 region is CASSGGMATEAFF. In nucleotides, the CDR3 is TGTGCCAGCAGTGGCGGGATGGCCACTGAAGCTTTCTTT.

CDR3 amino acids: CASSQGQEGLVYEQYF. The CDR3 region has the DNA TGTGCCAGCAGCCAAGGTCAGGAGGGGTTAGTTTACGAGCAGTACTTC. The V call is TRBV4-2, the J call TRBJ2-7, with a weak D call TRBD2 (6 bases). The CDR3 spans 16 residues. Germline V gene lookup returns CDR1 LGHNA and CDR2 YNFKEQ. Trimming shortened V by 1 base and J by 4 bases, and 17 bases separated the two germline ends.